Listed below are T cell receptor beta chains from one sample, sequenced in a study of OX40 agonist ivuxolimab in advanced cancers. Produced via immunoSEQ multiplex PCR; TCRdb's table is partial and in-frame only. Of 80,000 to 95,000 clones in the sample, approximately 90% were seen once. The sequences come from CD4+ or CD8+ T cells sorted from blood, collected in a trial of the OX40 agonist ivuxolimab. These receptors were obtained from an adult with an advanced solid tumor such as melanoma, head and neck, liver or kidney cancer. CDR3s include the opening cysteine and the closing phenylalanine or tryptophan. A D gene is named only where the DNA matches it firmly. Clone size, where shown, is once, few, many, or a class for clones that have expanded.

>TRBD1|TRBV10-1|15|TRBJ2-1|.
TGCGCCAGCAGTCCTTGGACAGGTTCCTACAATGAGCAGTTCTTC
CASSPWTGSYNEQFF
>.|TRBV6-4|14|TRBJ2-2|.
TGTGCCAGCAGAAACGGGTGGAACACCGGGGAGCTGTTTTTT
CASRNGWNTGELFF
>.|TRBV6-6|12|TRBJ2-5|.
TGTGCCAGCCAATCGGCCGAAGAGACCCAGTACTTC
CASQSAEETQYF
>.|TRBV19|14|TRBJ2-7|.
TGTGCCAGTAGTATGGGCAGGGGAGCCTACGAGCAGTACTTC
CASSMGRGAYEQYF
>.|TRBV7-9|15|TRBJ2-3|.
TGTGCCAGCAGCTTAGTAAGTGGCGAGGCAGATACGCAGTATTTT
CASSLVSGEADTQYF
>.|TRBV29-1|14|TRBJ2-6|.
TGCAGCGTTGATTTGGGGTCTGGGGCCAACGTCCTGACTTTC
CSVDLGSGANVLTF
>.|TRBV6-6|13|TRBJ2-1|.
TGTGCCAGCAGTTACTCTTGGATGGATGAGCAGTTCTTC
CASSYSWMDEQFF
>.|TRBV10-2|15|TRBJ2-2|.
TGCGCCAGCAGTGAGGAGTCACAAATCGGCGGGGAGCTGTTTTTT
CASSEESQIGGELFF
>.|TRBV19|14|TRBJ2-7|.
TGTGCCAGTAGTTTGCGGGACGGTCCCTACGAGCAGTACTTC
CASSLRDGPYEQYF
>.|TRBV11-3|15|TRBJ2-5|.
TGTGCCAGCAGTCGAACCACGAGTGGGGGGGAGACCCAGTACTTC
CASSRTTSGGETQYF
>.|TRBV29-1|12|TRBJ2-5|.
TGCAGCGTTGATGACAGCCAAGAGGCCCAGTACTTC
CSVDDSQEAQYF
>.|TRBV6-5|14|TRBJ2-5|.
TGTGCCAGCAGTGTTCTCGCGGGAAGAGAGACCCAGTACTTC
CASSVLAGRETQYF
>TRBD1|TRBV10-1|16|TRBJ1-5|.
TGCGCCAGCAGTCCCCGCCAAGTGACAGGGGATCAGCCCCAGCATTTT
CASSPRQVTGDQPQHF
>.|TRBV5-4|12|TRBJ2-5|.
TGTGCCAGCAGCTTTACTGATCAGACCCAGTACTTC
CASSFTDQTQYF
>TRBD1|TRBV5-1|16|TRBJ1-3|.
TGCGCCAGCAGCCAACGACGACAGGGCACCTTGGACACCATATATTTT
CASSQRRQGTLDTIYF
>TRBD2|TRBV6-4|16|TRBJ2-3|.
TGTGCCAGCAGCCCGGGACTAGCGGGGTCCACAGATACGCAGTATTTT
CASSPGLAGSTDTQYF
>.|TRBV7-8|15|TRBJ2-5|.
TGTGCCAGCAGCTTAGCCTTGGCCCGCCAAGAGACCCAGTACTTC
CASSLALARQETQYF
>.|TRBV6-1|16|TRBJ1-5|.
TGTGCCAGCAGTGAAAGTGTGGGGGCCAGCGATCAGCCCCAGCATTTT
CASSESVGASDQPQHF
>.|TRBV5-8|15|TRBJ1-1|.
TGTGCCAGCAGTATCCAGGGGAGGGGAGGCACTGAAGCTTTCTTT
CASSIQGRGGTEAFF
>.|TRBV19|14|TRBJ1-6|.
TGTGCCAGTAGATACGGCGCAAGTAATTCACCCCTCCACTTT
CASRYGASNSPLHF
>.|TRBV12-5|16|TRBJ2-1|.
TGTGCTAGTGGTTTGGTAGGGTCCGGGGCGTACAATGAGCAGTTCTTC
CASGLVGSGAYNEQFF
>.|TRBV5-4|13|TRBJ2-7|.
TGTGCCAGCAGCCAAGTTGGAAACTACGAGCAGTACTTC
CASSQVGNYEQYF
>.|TRBV5-6|12|TRBJ1-2|.
TGTGCCAGCAGCTTGGGGAGGGACGGCTACACCTTC
CASSLGRDGYTF
>.|TRBV5-4|11|TRBJ2-7|.
TGTGCCAGCAGCTTGCGAGGCGAGCAGTACTTC
CASSLRGEQYF
>TRBD1|TRBV5-1|13|TRBJ1-1|.
TGCGCCAGCAGCGGGACAGTTAACACTGAAGCTTTCTTT
CASSGTVNTEAFF
>TRBD2|TRBV29-1|12|TRBJ2-5|.
TGCAGCATACTAGCGGGAGCAGAGACCCAGTACTTC
CSILAGAETQYF
>.|TRBV19|12|TRBJ1-6|.
TGTGCCAGTAGTACCCCTAATTCACCCCTCCACTTT
CASSTPNSPLHF
>.|TRBV9|14|TRBJ2-1|.
TGTGCCAGCAGCGTAGCGGGGGAGAACAATGAGCAGTTCTTC
CASSVAGENNEQFF
>TRBD1|TRBV7-9|15|TRBJ2-5|.
TGTGCCAGCAGCCCGGGATCAGGGGGCGGGGAGACCCAGTACTTC
CASSPGSGGGETQYF
>.|TRBV11-2|17|TRBJ2-3|.
TGTGCCAGCAGCTACCCCGGGTTGGTCCCTGGCACAGATACGCAGTATTTT
CASSYPGLVPGTDTQYF
>.|TRBV19|15|TRBJ2-1|.
TGTGCCAGTAGTATAGATCGGGGTCCCACCGGGGAGCAGTTCTTC
CASSIDRGPTGEQFF
>.|TRBV11-3|13|TRBJ2-1|.
TGTGCCAGCAGCCCCCGACACGGTCGGGAGCAGTTCTTC
CASSPRHGREQFF
>.|TRBV25-1|12|TRBJ1-2|.
TGTGCCAGCAGTGGGGGACCGGAGGGCTACACCTTC
CASSGGPEGYTF
>.|TRBV11-2|14|TRBJ2-7|.
TGTGCCAGCAGCTTAGCCCCTGCCGGCGACGCGCAGTACTTC
CASSLAPAGDAQYF
>TRBD1|TRBV6-5|14|TRBJ1-2|.
TGTGCCAGCAGTTCCAGACAGGGTGCCTATGGCTACACCTTC
CASSSRQGAYGYTF
>.|TRBV4-1|14|TRBJ1-1|.
TGCGCCAGCAGCCGGTCCAGGGAGAACACTGAAGCTTTCTTT
CASSRSRENTEAFF
>.|TRBV6-6|15|TRBJ1-3|.
TGTGCCAGCAGTTATGGAGGGTCTCCGGGAAACACCATATATTTT
CASSYGGSPGNTIYF
>TRBD2|TRBV5-4|18|TRBJ2-3|.
TGTGCCAGCAGCCCCCGGACTAGCGGGAGGCCCAGCACAGATACGCAGTATTTT
CASSPRTSGRPSTDTQYF
>.|TRBV30|14|TRBJ2-7|few
TGTGCCTGGAGCCCCGGGACTGCCACTTACGAGCAGTACTTC
CAWSPGTATYEQYF
>TRBD1|TRBV10-2|16|TRBJ2-3|.
TGCGCCAGCACACTTCCCGGGACAGGGTCTATTACTACGCAGTATTTT
CASTLPGTGSITTQYF
>TRBD2|TRBV6-1|16|TRBJ2-7|.
TGTGCCAGCAGTGAGAACCCTAGCGGGGGTGGATACGAGCAGTACTTC
CASSENPSGGGYEQYF
>.|TRBV2|12|TRBJ1-5|few
TGTGCCAGCACTCCGGGCGATCAGCCCCAGCATTTT
CASTPGDQPQHF
>.|TRBV6-5|13|TRBJ2-1|.
TGTGCCAGCAGTTACTCTACCCACAATGAGCAGTTCTTC
CASSYSTHNEQFF
>.|TRBV7-8|12|TRBJ2-5|.
TGTGCCAGCAGCTTAGATCAAGAGACCCAGTACTTC
CASSLDQETQYF
>.|TRBV30|13|TRBJ1-1|.
TGTGCCTGGAGTCGAGGGATGAACACTGAAGCTTTCTTT
CAWSRGMNTEAFF